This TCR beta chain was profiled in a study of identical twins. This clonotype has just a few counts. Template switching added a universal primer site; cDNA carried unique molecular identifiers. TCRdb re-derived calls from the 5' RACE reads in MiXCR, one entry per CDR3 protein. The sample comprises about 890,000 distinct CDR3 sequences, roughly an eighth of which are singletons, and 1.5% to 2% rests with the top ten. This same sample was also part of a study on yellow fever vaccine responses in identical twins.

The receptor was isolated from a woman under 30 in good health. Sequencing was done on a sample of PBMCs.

The CDR3 bases are TGTGCCAGCAGCCAAGTGACGGGGGTAACTGAAGCTTTCTTT. Protein: CASSQVTGVTEAFF. This chain joins TRBV3-1 and TRBJ1-1, with a tentative D call TRBD1 (5 bases). CDR3 size: 14 residues. CDR1 is LGHDT and CDR2 is YNNKEL in the germline V gene (reference sequence). Trimming removed 1 base at V and 5 bases at J, with 11 bases between.